The T cell receptor beta chain described here comes from a study of blood T cell repertoires in COVID-19. Assay: immunoSEQ multiplex PCR; the TCRdb copy retains only in-frame clones and omits some. The sample has approximately 150,000 clones; about nine tenths are singletons. The receptor comes from a man in his forties or fifties who had recovered from COVID-19. Sequencing used peripheral blood.

The CDR3: CASSTGQGETQYF. CDR3 DNA sequence: TGTGCCAGCAGCACGGGACAGGGAGAGACCCAGTACTTC. The chain joins TRBV11-2 to TRBJ2-5; TRBD1 aligns across 9 bases. The CDR3 is made up of 13 amino acids. V lost 5 bases, J lost 4 bases, and 2 bases stayed unmatched. The germline V gene encodes CDR1 SGHAT and CDR2 FQNNGV.